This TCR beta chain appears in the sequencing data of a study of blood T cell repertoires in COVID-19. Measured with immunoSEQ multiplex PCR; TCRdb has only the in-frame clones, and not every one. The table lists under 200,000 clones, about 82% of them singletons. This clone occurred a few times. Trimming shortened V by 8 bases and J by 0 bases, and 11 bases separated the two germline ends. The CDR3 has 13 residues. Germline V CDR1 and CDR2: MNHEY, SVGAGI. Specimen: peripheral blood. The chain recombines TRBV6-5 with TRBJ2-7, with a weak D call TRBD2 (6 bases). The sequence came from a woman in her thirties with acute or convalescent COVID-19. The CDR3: CASSRGISYEQYF. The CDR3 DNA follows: TGTGCCAGCTCCCGGGGGATCTCCTACGAGCAGTACTTC.